These 9 T cell receptor beta chains originate from one sample sequenced in a study of blood T cells in healthy people across ages. It was with a sample-barcoded 5' primer and a J-beta primer mix that a second PCR of roughly 7 to 12 cycles was run. TCRdb fed the 5' RACE reads into MiXCR, producing one record per CDR3 protein. The repertoire includes more than 900,000 distinct CDR3 sequences, around 27% of them detected once, and approximately 0.7% sits in the top ten. This same sample was also part of a study on T cells of mothers and their children.

The specimen sequenced was blood. Receptor source: a girl aged 2-10 years in good health.

This clonotype has more than one count but fewer than ten. The rearrangement uses TRBV5-5 and TRBJ1-2; possibly TRBD1 for D (6 bases). Looked up from germline, CDR1 is SGHKS and CDR2 is YYEKEE (reference sequence). V lost 0 bases and J lost 4, with 16 bases in between. The CDR3 contains 16 residues. The CDR3 spells CASSLAIPTGTYGYTF. For the CDR3, the DNA is TGTGCCAGCAGCTTGGCCATCCCGACAGGAACCTATGGCTACACCTTC. Together with reference TRBV5-5 and TRBJ1-2, the CDR3 gives the full variable domain: DAGVTQSPTHLIKTRGQQVTLRCSPISGHKSVSWYQQVLGQGPQFIFQYYEKEERGRGNFPDRFSARQFPNYSSELNVNALLLGDSALYLCASSLAIPTGTYGYTFGSGTRLTVV.

This clonotype turned up a few times. CDR3 amino acids: CASGLGTSKPQHF. The CDR3 DNA reads TGTGCCAGCGGTTTGGGGACTTCAAAGCCCCAGCATTTT. The chain employs TRBV9 and TRBJ1-5; D might be TRBD1 (5 bases). V dropped 7 bases and J dropped 8 bases, with 16 bases sitting between them. Germline lookup yields CDR1 SGDLS and CDR2 YYNGEE. The CDR3 contains 13 residues.

This clonotype has more than one count but fewer than ten. The chain joins TRBV28 to TRBJ2-5, with 8 bases that match TRBD2. CDR1 and CDR2 (germline): MDHEN, SYDVKM. Losses at the gene ends were 2 bases for V and 1 base for J; bases not matched to a gene: 9. The CDR3 covers 17 residues. CDR3 DNA sequence: TGTGCCAGCAGTTTAATTTTCGCTAGCGGGCTCCAAGAGACCCAGTACTTC. It encodes CASSLIFASGLQETQYF.

This clonotype was recorded a few times. V usage is TRBV6-2 or TRBV6-3 and J usage is TRBJ2-5, with unresolved D. The CDR3 sequence is 13 residues long. V lost 1 base to trimming and J lost 5 bases, with 8 bases between them. The V gene's germline CDR1 is MNHEY and CDR2 SVGEGT. The CDR3 nucleotides read TGTGCCAGCAGTTACTTGGCTGCGGAGACCCAGTACTTC. Its protein product is CASSYLAAETQYF.

Concerning this clonotype itself: An end of the junction does not agree with germline; a read error may underlie this. The chain combines TRBV10-3 with TRBJ2-1; D is perhaps TRBD1 or TRBD2 (5 bases each). Germline CDR1 reads ENHRY; CDR2 reads SYGVKD. The CDR3 totals 15 residues. The CDR3 reads CAVSAARDALNEQFF. In nucleotides, the CDR3 is TGTGCCGTCAGCGCCGCCCGGGACGCCTTGAATGAGCAGTTCTTC.

This clonotype was seen a handful of times. This chain uses TRBV7-8 with TRBJ1-3; no firm D call. CDR1 and CDR2 from the germline V gene are SGHVS and FQNEAQ. V lost 5 bases and J lost 0, with 14 bases in between. The CDR3 loop spans 16 amino acids. Written as DNA, the CDR3 is TGTGCCAGCAGCACTGGGCGCCCCTTCTCTGGAAACACCATATATTTT. It encodes CASSTGRPFSGNTIYF.

The chain uses TRBV4-1 and TRBJ2-5, with a weak D call TRBD1 (5 bases). The J call is doubtful: the DNA matches TRBJ2-7 better. The CDR3 contains 13 residues. Germline assignment: CDR1 MGHRA and CDR2 YSYEKL. Here the CDR3 DNA reads TGCGCCAGCGGACAAACTCTCTCCTACGAGCAGTACTTC. Protein: CASGQTLSYEQYF.

In this sample, this clonotype turned up a few times. J is TRBJ2-5 and V is TRBV20-1, with D possibly TRBD2 on 6 matching bases. The J call is in doubt because the DNA end fits TRBJ2-7 better. This CDR3 has 11 residues. Germline CDR1 reads DFQATT; CDR2 reads SNEGSKA (reference sequence). CDR3 in DNA: TGCAGTGCTGGCCGACTAGGCGAGCAGTACTTC. Amino acids: CSAGRLGEQYF.

As concerns this clonotype: The junction does not match germline at one end; this may be a read error. V usage is TRBV2 and J usage is TRBJ1-2; 7 nucleotides match TRBD1. Germline V gives CDR1 SNHLY, CDR2 FYNNEI. The CDR3 contains 15 residues. The CDR3 is CASREDRVYLYGYTF. The CDR3 DNA is TGTGCCAGCAGAGAAGACAGGGTATATCTCTATGGCTACACCTTC.